This TCR beta chain was found in a study of T cells after posttransplantation cyclophosphamide. Regarding the study as a whole: TRB overlap between skin or GI tissue T cells and blood was limited. Recipient CMV seropositivity and CMV reactivation strongly tracked TRB clonality. Donor CD8+ memory clones often dominated recipient blood repertoires at later times.

Concerning this clone itself: Its antigen is not known.

Germline V gene sequence: CDR1 MGHDK, CDR2 SYGVNS. Between the trimmed V and J ends, which lost 4 bases and 7 bases, there was a span of 13 bases. The CDR3 spans 13 residues. Busulfan-fludarabine conditioning, marrow transplant, and cyclophosphamide on days +3 and +4 were administered. Only in-frame clones appear in the TCRdb table, and some are missing; sequencing was by immunoSEQ multiplex PCR. Among approximately 16,000 clones listed, roughly 81% were seen once. The TCR originated in a female patient aged 40-50 years who received an allogeneic stem cell transplant from a related donor, was CMV-positive, and had no GVHD. The graft donor may be the source of some T cells. Sample: CD8+ T cells sorted from PBMCs, taken 1,900 to 2,000 days after a stem cell transplant with posttransplant cyclophosphamide. This chain uses TRBV25-1 with TRBJ1-1; D may be TRBD1 (5 bases). CDR3 region: CASSGSGQNEAFF. CDR3 in DNA: TGTGCCAGCAGTGGATCCGGACAAAATGAAGCTTTCTTT. Looking up the rest from reference TRBV25-1 and TRBJ1-1 gives the full variable domain: EADIYQTPRYLVIGTGKKITLECSQTMGHDKMYWYQQDPGMELHLIHYSYGVNSTEKGDLSSESTVSRIRTEHFPLTLESARPSHTSQYLCASSGSGQNEAFFGQGTRLTVV.